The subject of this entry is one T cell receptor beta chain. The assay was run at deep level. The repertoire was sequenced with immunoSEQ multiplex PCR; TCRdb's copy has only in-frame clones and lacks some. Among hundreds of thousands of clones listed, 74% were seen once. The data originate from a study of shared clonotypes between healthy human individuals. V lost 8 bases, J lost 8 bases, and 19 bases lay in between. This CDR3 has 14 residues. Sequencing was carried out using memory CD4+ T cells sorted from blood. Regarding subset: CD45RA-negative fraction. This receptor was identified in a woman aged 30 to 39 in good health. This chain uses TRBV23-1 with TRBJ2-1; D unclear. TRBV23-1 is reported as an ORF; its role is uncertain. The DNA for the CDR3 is TGCGCCAGCGTCGCCAAGCGAGTAGTAGATGAGCAGTTCTTC. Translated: CASVAKRVVDEQFF.